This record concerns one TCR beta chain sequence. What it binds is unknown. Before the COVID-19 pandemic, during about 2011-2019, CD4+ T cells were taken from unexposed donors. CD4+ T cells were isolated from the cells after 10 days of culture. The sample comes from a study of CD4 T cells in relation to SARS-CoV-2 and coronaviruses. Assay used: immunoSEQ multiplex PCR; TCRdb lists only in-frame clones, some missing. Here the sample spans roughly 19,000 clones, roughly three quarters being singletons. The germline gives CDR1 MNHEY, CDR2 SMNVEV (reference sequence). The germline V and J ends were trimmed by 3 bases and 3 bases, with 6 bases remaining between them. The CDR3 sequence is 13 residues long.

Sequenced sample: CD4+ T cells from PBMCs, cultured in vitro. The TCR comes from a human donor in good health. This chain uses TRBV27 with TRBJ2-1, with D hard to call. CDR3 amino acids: CASSFRYYNEQFF. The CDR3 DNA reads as TGTGCCAGCAGTTTTCGATACTACAATGAGCAGTTCTTC.